The 20 T cell receptor beta chains presented below share a single source sample, sequenced in a study of T cell responses to AZD1222 COVID-19 vaccine. Only in-frame clones appear in the TCRdb table, and some are missing; sequencing was by immunoSEQ multiplex PCR. Altogether 100,000 to 150,000 clones are present, less than 90% being singletons, with the ten largest covering about 29%. The sequences come from peripheral blood, collected on day 0 of AZD1222 vaccination. The receptors come from an adult in good health.

This chain connects TRBV7-3 to TRBJ1-1, with no clear D. Germline V CDR1 and CDR2: SGHTA, FQGTGA. Between the trimmed V and J ends, which lost 3 bases and 0 bases, there was a span of 8 bases. The CDR3 consists of 14 residues. Here the CDR3 reads CASSFGGVNTEAFF. CDR3 in DNA: TGTGCCAGCAGCTTCGGCGGGGTGAACACTGAAGCTTTCTTT.

The V call is TRBV19, the J call TRBJ1-2, with D unresolved. V lost 5 bases to trimming and J lost 8 bases, with 21 bases between them. The germline gives CDR1 LNHDA, CDR2 SQIVND (reference sequence). This CDR3 is built from 15 residues. In DNA form, the CDR3 reads TGTGCCAGTAGTTTCTCGGTTACATGGACCCTAGGCTACACCTTC. Its protein product is CASSFSVTWTLGYTF.

V is TRBV11-2 and J is TRBJ1-2; 9 nucleotides agree with TRBD1. Germline loops: CDR1 SGHAT, CDR2 FQNNGV. Unmatched junction bases numbered 7, after V lost 2 bases and J lost 3 bases. This CDR3 comprises 16 residues. The CDR3 reads CASSLSPRQGDYGYTF. CDR3 sequence (DNA): TGTGCCAGCAGCTTATCGCCCCGACAGGGGGACTATGGCTACACCTTC.

The chain couples TRBV5-4 to TRBJ2-5, with 8 positions matching TRBD2. Germline CDR1 is SGHNT and CDR2 is YYREEE (reference sequence). V shed 5 bases, J shed 2 bases, and the junction held 5 bases outside the gene matches. The CDR3 loop spans 14 amino acids. The CDR3 nucleotides are TGTGCCAGCAGTTGGGGCGGGGGGCAAGAGACCCAGTACTTC. Translation: CASSWGGGQETQYF.

The chain carries TRBV18 and TRBJ2-2; 7 bases map to TRBD1. The V and J ends lost 5 bases and 7 bases, in that order; junction bases with no gene match: 4. The CDR3 spans 13 residues. Germline lookup yields CDR1 KGHSH and CDR2 LQKENI. CDR3 sequence reads: CASSAPGGGELFF. Here the CDR3 DNA reads TGTGCCAGCTCAGCCCCAGGGGGCGGGGAGCTGTTTTTT.

The chain couples TRBV6-5 to TRBJ1-1, with 7 nucleotides matching TRBD1. V shed 0 bases and J 3 bases; nucleotides not matched to a gene: 4. Germline V gives CDR1 MNHEY, CDR2 SVGAGI. CDR3 length equals 15 residues. CDR3 loop: CASSYSAGGDTEAFF. DNA for the CDR3: TGTGCCAGCAGTTACTCGGCAGGGGGTGACACTGAAGCTTTCTTT.

This chain joins TRBV5-1 and TRBJ2-1, with no clear D. Germline V gives CDR1 SGHRS, CDR2 YFSETQ. CDR3 size: 15 residues. V lost 0 bases and J 0 bases, leaving 7 bases between the germline ends. CDR3 residues: CASSLERSSYNEQFF. The CDR3 nucleotides read TGCGCCAGCAGCTTGGAGCGTAGCTCCTACAATGAGCAGTTCTTC.

This chain links TRBV21-1 with TRBJ2-1; TRBD1, the D gene given by the table, was not confirmed from the DNA. TRBV21-1 is classified as a pseudogene. This CDR3 region has 15 residues. The CDR3: CASSRTTGGYNEQFF. The DNA for the CDR3 is TGTGCCAGCAGCAGAACGACAGGGGGTTACAATGAGCAGTTCTTC.

The V gene is TRBV28, the J gene TRBJ1-4; D ambiguous. V shed 10 bases and J shed 7 bases, with 10 bases lying between them. The length of the CDR3 is 11 residues. From germline, CDR1 is MDHEN and CDR2 SYDVKM. The CDR3 reads CATITGEKLFF. The CDR3 DNA follows: TGTGCCACAATTACCGGTGAAAAACTGTTTTTT.

This clone appeared once. V gene TRBV5-1 combines with J gene TRBJ2-5; possible D gene TRBD2, 5 bases. Germline CDR1 is SGHRS and CDR2 is YFSETQ. Trimming left V 2 bases short and J 1 base short, with 9 bases between. The CDR3 loop spans 14 amino acids. CDR3 in amino acids: CASSFTRSQETQYF. The CDR3 DNA follows: TGCGCCAGCAGCTTCACTAGGTCCCAAGAGACCCAGTACTTC. The whole variable domain, remainder taken from reference TRBV5-1 and TRBJ2-5, is KAGVTQTPRYLIKTRGQQVTLSCSPISGHRSVSWYQQTPGQGLQFLFEYFSETQRNKGNFPGRFSGRQFSNSRSEMNVSTLELGDSALYLCASSFTRSQETQYFGPGTRLLVL.

The V and J genes are TRBV12-3 or TRBV12-4 and TRBJ2-5; 7 bases are shared with TRBD1. Trimming cost V 6 bases and J 3 bases; bases outside gene matches: 4. The CDR3 consists of 13 residues. The chain's CDR3 is CASSLGQEETQYF. The CDR3 DNA reads as TGTGCCAGCAGCCTCGGACAGGAAGAGACCCAGTACTTC.

The chain employs TRBV27 and TRBJ2-5, with 7 bases that match TRBD2. Germline CDR1 MNHEY, CDR2 SMNVEV (reference sequence). This CDR3 comprises 15 residues. V dropped 5 bases and J dropped 4; count of bases not matched to a gene: 10. The CDR3 sequence is CASSRGDHRGETQYF. The CDR3 bases are TGTGCCAGCAGTCGGGGGGACCACCGGGGAGAGACCCAGTACTTC.

The rearrangement joins TRBV7-9 to TRBJ1-2, with D uncertain. In germline, CDR1 is SEHNR, CDR2 FQNEAQ (reference sequence). The CDR3 has 15 amino acids. The V end was cut by 7 bases, the J end by 0 bases, with 15 bases between. CDR3 coding DNA: TGTGCCAGCACTCCTGCGCCGGTACCTAACTATGGCTACACCTTC. Residues: CASTPAPVPNYGYTF.

This chain uses TRBV6-5 with TRBJ1-5, with D hard to call. The CDR3 totals 12 residues. With 2 bases removed from V and 4 bases from J, the gap between germline ends came to 3 bases. The V gene's germline CDR1 is MNHEY and CDR2 SVGAGI. In DNA form, the CDR3 reads TGTGCCAGCAGTTACGAGAATCAGCCCCAGCATTTT. Translated, it gives CASSYENQPQHF.

V gene TRBV5-8 combines with J gene TRBJ2-6, with unresolved D. V was pared by 4 bases and J by 4 bases, with 12 bases between. Per germline, CDR1 SGHTS and CDR2 YDEGEE. The CDR3 sequence is 15 residues long. In nucleotides, the CDR3 is TGTGCCAGCAGCCGATGGAGTTCCGGGGCCAACGTCCTGACTTTC. Amino acid sequence: CASSRWSSGANVLTF.

The CDR3 DNA is TGTGCCAGCAGTCAATCAGGAGGGGCCCTCGAGCAGTACTTC. It codes for CASSQSGGALEQYF. The chain links TRBV28 to TRBJ2-7; the D gene is possibly TRBD2 (6 bases). Germline values: CDR1 MDHEN, CDR2 SYDVKM. The CDR3 covers 14 residues. The ends were cut back, 5 bases at V and 6 bases at J, with 17 bases in the middle.

This clone was seen a single time. The chain recombines TRBV5-6 with TRBJ2-2; D is undetermined. CDR3 size: 15 residues. The germline V gene encodes CDR1 SGHDT and CDR2 YYEEEE. Trimming took off 4 bases at V and 2 bases at J, with 12 bases between the two ends. DNA of the CDR3: TGTGCCAGCAGCCGAAACGGCTATAACACCGGGGAGCTGTTTTTT. It translates to CASSRNGYNTGELFF.

The rearrangement joins TRBV18 to TRBJ1-1; D may be TRBD1 (5 bases). V dropped 2 bases and J dropped 0 bases, with 10 bases sitting between them. From germline, CDR1 is KGHSH and CDR2 LQKENI. This CDR3 spans 15 amino acids. CDR3 coding DNA: TGTGCCAGCTCACCAACGACAGTGGTGAACACTGAAGCTTTCTTT. Amino acid sequence: CASSPTTVVNTEAFF.

The chain uses TRBV3-1 (or the pseudogene TRBV3-2) and TRBJ1-3; D gene uncertain. Trimming stripped 0 bases from V and 8 bases from J, with 14 bases between. The CDR3 contains 15 residues. Germline values: CDR1 LGHDT, CDR2 YNNKEL (reference sequence). This chain's CDR3 is CASSQDGRPQDTIYF. For the CDR3, the DNA is TGTGCCAGCAGCCAAGATGGACGTCCTCAGGACACCATATATTTT.

This clone was found once. V usage is TRBV18 and J usage is TRBJ1-2; no reliable D call. CDR1 KGHSH and CDR2 LQKENI come from the germline V gene. This CDR3 is built from 16 residues. V was shortened by 6 bases and J by 4 bases, with 21 bases between the two germline ends. The CDR3 here is CASSFRETPVGYGYTF. In DNA, the CDR3 is TGTGCCAGCTCGTTCCGGGAGACCCCAGTGGGCTATGGCTACACCTTC.